One sample yielded the 11 T cell receptor beta chains listed below, sequenced in a study of blood T cell repertoires in COVID-19. Here immunoSEQ multiplex PCR was the method, and the copy in TCRdb shows in-frame clones only, minus some. The sample yields about 110,000 clones, around 89% seen once. The sample was peripheral blood. The receptors originated from a man aged 35-49 years with active or convalescent COVID-19.

The V call is TRBV11-3, the J call TRBJ2-1; 7 bases line up with TRBD1. This CDR3 comprises 14 residues. The ends lost 3 bases at V and 14 bases at J; junction bases unmatched: 13. The germline gives CDR1 SGHNT, CDR2 YENEEA. This CDR3 reads CASSFPETGKWEFF. The CDR3 DNA reads TGTGCCAGCAGCTTCCCCGAGACAGGGAAGTGGGAGTTCTTC.

This clone was picked up one time. This rearrangement joins TRBV7-9 to TRBJ2-1; no clear D. The CDR3 sequence is 12 residues long. Trimming removed 1 base from V and 7 bases from J, with 5 bases in between. Germline CDR1 SEHNR, CDR2 FQNEAQ (reference sequence). The CDR3 protein is CASSLGANEQFF. CDR3 in DNA: TGTGCCAGCAGCTTAGGGGCGAATGAGCAGTTCTTC.

In this sample, this clone turned up once. V gene TRBV7-2 combines with J gene TRBJ2-5, with D perhaps TRBD1 (5 bases). Germline lookup yields CDR1 SGHTA and CDR2 FQGNSA. V was pared by 1 base and J by 5 bases, with 14 bases between. This CDR3 has 15 residues. In DNA, the CDR3 is TGTGCCAGCAGCTTAGTGGCAGGGCCAGGGGAGACCCAGTACTTC. Its protein is CASSLVAGPGETQYF.

The CDR3 nucleotides are TGTGCCAGCAGCTCCGCTCGACTAGCGGGAGTGTTCTTC. The encoded protein is CASSSARLAGVFF. The J gene is TRBJ2-1, the V gene TRBV7-2; 12 bases agree with TRBD2. This CDR3 is 13 amino acids long. Germline lookup yields CDR1 SGHTA and CDR2 FQGNSA. Trimming at V came to 4 bases and at J to 15 bases, leaving 7 bases not matched to a gene. The variable domain in full, with the rest retrieved from reference TRBV7-2 and TRBJ2-1, is GAGVSQSPSNKVTEKGKDVELRCDPISGHTALYWYRQSLGQGLEFLIYFQGNSAPDKSGLPSDRFSAERTGGSVSTLTIQRTQQEDSAVYLCASSSARLAGVFFGPGTRLTVL.

The J gene is TRBJ2-7, the V gene TRBV28; 8 nucleotides align to TRBD2. Germline CDR1 reads MDHEN; CDR2 reads SYDVKM. CDR3 size: 15 residues. The J segment lost 1 base and the V segment lost 6 bases, leaving 8 bases of the junction unmatched. CDR3 bases: TGTGCCAGCAGCACCCATACTAGCGGTTCCTACGAGCAGTACTTC. Its protein product is CASSTHTSGSYEQYF. Supplemented by reference TRBV28 and TRBJ2-7, the full variable domain reads DVKVTQSSRYLVKRTGEKVFLECVQDMDHENMFWYRQDPGLGLRLIYFSYDVKMKEKGDIPEGYSVSREKKERFSLILESASTNQTSMYLCASSTHTSGSYEQYFGPGTRLTVT.

The genes are TRBV19 and TRBJ2-7; D possibly corresponds to TRBD2 (6 bases). The germline V gene has CDR1 LNHDA and CDR2 SQIVND (reference sequence). This CDR3 has 14 residues. V was cut by 0 bases and J by 2 bases, with 8 bases left in between. CDR3 nucleotide sequence: TGTGCCAGTAGTATAGATTCGGGGGCCTACGAGCAGTACTTC. As protein: CASSIDSGAYEQYF.

The chain employs TRBV7-8 and TRBJ2-4, with 8 bases that match TRBD1. V shed 3 bases, J shed 3 bases, and the junction held 1 base outside the gene matches. The germline V gene encodes CDR1 SGHVS and CDR2 FQNEAQ. CDR3 length equals 14 residues. The CDR3, as DNA: TGTGCCAGCAGCTTTGGACAGGGCAAAAACATTCAGTACTTC. Protein product: CASSFGQGKNIQYF.

In nucleotides, the CDR3 is TGTGCCAGCAGTAGGGACAGTCGACTTGACACTGAAGCTTTCTTT. It codes for CASSRDSRLDTEAFF. This sequence joins TRBV2 and TRBJ1-1, with 7 bases aligning to TRBD1. Trimming cost V 5 bases and J 3 bases; bases outside gene matches: 9. Germline CDR1 SNHLY, CDR2 FYNNEI. CDR3 length equals 15 residues.

This clone was detected a few times. The genes are TRBV4-1 and TRBJ2-1; TRBD2 matches 14 bases. The ends lost 4 bases at V and 8 bases at J; junction bases unmatched: 7. CDR3 length equals 16 residues. CDR1 is MGHRA, CDR2 YSYEKL, per germline. The CDR3 is CASSLRTSGRNDEQFF. The CDR3 DNA reads as TGCGCCAGCAGCCTCCGGACTAGCGGGAGGAACGATGAGCAGTTCTTC.

The chain carries TRBV19 and TRBJ1-6; 7 nucleotides align to TRBD1. Trimming at V came to 6 bases and at J to 8 bases, leaving 7 bases not matched to a gene. Germline V CDR1 and CDR2: LNHDA, SQIVND (reference sequence). The CDR3 spans 14 residues. The CDR3 region is CASSPTGRDSPLHF. For the CDR3, the DNA is TGTGCCAGTAGCCCGACAGGGAGAGATTCACCCCTCCACTTT.

The chain combines TRBV10-3 with TRBJ2-7, with 8 bases lining up with TRBD1. V shed 0 bases, J shed 4 bases, and the junction held 11 bases outside the gene matches. The CDR3 sequence is 17 residues long. Germline loops: CDR1 ENHRY, CDR2 SYGVKD. CDR3: CAISESLGQGAQYEQYF. Here the CDR3 DNA reads TGTGCCATCAGTGAGTCGTTAGGGCAGGGGGCTCAGTACGAGCAGTACTTC.